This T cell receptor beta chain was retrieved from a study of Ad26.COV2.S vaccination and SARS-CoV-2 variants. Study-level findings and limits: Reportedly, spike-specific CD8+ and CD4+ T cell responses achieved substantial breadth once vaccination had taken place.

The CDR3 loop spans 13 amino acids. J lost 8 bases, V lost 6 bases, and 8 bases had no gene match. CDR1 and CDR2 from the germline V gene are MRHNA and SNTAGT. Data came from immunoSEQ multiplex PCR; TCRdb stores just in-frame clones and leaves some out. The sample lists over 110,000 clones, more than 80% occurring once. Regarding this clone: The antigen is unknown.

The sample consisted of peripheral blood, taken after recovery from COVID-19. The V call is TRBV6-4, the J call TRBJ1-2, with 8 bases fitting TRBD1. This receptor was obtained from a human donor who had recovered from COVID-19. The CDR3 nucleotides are TGTGCCAGCAGGGACAGGGATAGGGGCGGCTACACCTTC. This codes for CASRDRDRGGYTF.